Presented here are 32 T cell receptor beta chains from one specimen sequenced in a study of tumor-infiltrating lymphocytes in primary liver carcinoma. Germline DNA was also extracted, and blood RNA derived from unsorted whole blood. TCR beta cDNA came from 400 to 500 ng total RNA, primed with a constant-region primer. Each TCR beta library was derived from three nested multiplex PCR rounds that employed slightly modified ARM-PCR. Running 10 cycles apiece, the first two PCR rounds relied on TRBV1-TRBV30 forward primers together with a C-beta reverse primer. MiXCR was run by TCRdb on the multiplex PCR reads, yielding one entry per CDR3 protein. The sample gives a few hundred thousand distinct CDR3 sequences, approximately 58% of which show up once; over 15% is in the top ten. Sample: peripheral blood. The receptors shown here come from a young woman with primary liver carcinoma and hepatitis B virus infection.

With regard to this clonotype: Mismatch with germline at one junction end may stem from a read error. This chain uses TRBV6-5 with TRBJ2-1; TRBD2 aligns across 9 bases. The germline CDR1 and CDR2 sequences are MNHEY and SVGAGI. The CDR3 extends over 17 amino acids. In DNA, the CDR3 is TGTGCCAGCAGTCTAACCCCTAGCGGGATTTCCTACTATGAGCAGTTCTTC. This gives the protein CASSLTPSGISYYEQFF.

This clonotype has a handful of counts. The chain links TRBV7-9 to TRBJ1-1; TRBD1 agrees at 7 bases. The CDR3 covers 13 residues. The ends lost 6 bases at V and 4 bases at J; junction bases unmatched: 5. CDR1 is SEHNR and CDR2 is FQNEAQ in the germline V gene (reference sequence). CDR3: CASSSQGGTEAFF. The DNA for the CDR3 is TGTGCCAGCAGTTCCCAGGGGGGCACTGAAGCTTTCTTT. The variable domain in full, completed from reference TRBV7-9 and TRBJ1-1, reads DTGVSQNPRHKITKRGQNVTFRCDPISEHNRLYWYRQTLGQGPEFLTYFQNEAQLEKSRLLSDRFSAERPKGSFSTLEIQRTEQGDSAMYLCASSSQGGTEAFFGQGTRLTVV.

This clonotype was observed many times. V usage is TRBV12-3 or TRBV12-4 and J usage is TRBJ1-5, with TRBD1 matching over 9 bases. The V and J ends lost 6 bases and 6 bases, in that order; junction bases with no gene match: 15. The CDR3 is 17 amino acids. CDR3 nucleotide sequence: TGTGCCAGCAGCCCGGGACAGGGAGTTGGGGTACGTCAGCCCCAGCATTTT. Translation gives CASSPGQGVGVRQPQHF.

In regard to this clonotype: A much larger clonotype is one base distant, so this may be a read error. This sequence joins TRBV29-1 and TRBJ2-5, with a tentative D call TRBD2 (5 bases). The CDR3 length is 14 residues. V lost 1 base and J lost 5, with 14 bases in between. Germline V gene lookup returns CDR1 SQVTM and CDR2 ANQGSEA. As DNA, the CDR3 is TGCAGCGTTGAAGGTCTCGGGAAGAGGGAGACCCAGTACTTC. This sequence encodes CSVEGLGKRETQYF.

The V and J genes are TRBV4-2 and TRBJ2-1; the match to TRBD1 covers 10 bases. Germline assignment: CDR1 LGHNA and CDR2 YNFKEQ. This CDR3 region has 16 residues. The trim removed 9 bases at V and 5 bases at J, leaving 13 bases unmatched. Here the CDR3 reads CASRHAGGQGNNEQFF. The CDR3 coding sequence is TGTGCCAGTAGGCACGCCGGGGGACAGGGGAACAATGAGCAGTTCTTC.

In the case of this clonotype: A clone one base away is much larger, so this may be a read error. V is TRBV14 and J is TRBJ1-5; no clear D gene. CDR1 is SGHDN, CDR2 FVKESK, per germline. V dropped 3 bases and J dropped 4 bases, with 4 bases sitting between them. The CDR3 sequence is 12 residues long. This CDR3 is CASSQYNQPQHF. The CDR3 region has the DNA TGTGCCAGCAGCCAGTATAATCAGCCCCAGCATTTT.

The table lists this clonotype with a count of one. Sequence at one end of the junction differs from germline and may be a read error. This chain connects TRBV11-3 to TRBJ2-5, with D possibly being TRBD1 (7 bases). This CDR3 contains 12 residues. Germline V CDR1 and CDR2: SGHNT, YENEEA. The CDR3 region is CASTARGETQYF. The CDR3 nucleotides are TGTGCCAGCACCGCCAGGGGGGAGACCCAGTATTTC.

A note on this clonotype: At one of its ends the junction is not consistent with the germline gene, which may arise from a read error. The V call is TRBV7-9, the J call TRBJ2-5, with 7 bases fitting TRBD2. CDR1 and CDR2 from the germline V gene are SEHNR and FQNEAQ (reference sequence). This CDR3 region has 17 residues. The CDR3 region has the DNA TGTGCCAGCAGTCCCCCTATGGGGAGGGCGTTTCAAGAGACTCAGTACTTC. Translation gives CASSPPMGRAFQETQYF.

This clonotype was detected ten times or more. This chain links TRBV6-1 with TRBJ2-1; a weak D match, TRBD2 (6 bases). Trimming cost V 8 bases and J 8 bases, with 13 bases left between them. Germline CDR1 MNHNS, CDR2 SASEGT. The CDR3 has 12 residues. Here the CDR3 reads CASWTMGDEQFF. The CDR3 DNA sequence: TGTGCCAGCTGGACTATGGGCGATGAGCAGTTCTTC.

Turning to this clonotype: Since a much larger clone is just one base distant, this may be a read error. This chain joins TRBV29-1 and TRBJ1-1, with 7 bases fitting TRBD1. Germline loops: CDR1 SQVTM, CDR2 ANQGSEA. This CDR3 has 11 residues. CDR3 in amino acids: CSIERQGEAFF. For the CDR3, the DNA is TGCAGCATTGAACGACAGGGTGAAGCTTTCTTT.

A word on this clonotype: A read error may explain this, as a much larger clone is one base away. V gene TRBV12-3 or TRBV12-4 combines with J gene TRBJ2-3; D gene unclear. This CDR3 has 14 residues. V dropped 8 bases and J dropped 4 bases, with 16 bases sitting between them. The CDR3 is CASGNGVSADTQYF. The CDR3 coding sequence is TGTGCCAGCGGTAATGGGGTATCCGCAGATACGCAGTATTTT.

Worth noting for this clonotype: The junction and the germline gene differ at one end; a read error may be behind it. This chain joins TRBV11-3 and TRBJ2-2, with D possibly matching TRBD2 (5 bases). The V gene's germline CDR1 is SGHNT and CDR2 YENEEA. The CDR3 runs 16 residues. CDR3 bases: TGTGCCAGCAGCTTAGTAACGGGCCTTAACACCGGGGAGCTGTTTTTC. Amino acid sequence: CASSLVTGLNTGELFF.

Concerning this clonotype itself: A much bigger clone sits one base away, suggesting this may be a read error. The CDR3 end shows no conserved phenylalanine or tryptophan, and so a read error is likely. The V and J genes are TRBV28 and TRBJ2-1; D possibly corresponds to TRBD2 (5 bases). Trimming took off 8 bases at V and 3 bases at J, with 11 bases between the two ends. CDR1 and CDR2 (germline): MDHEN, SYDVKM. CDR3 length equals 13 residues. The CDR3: CASQYGIYNEQFL. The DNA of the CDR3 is TGTGCCAGCCAATACGGGATCTACAATGAGCAGTTCTTA.

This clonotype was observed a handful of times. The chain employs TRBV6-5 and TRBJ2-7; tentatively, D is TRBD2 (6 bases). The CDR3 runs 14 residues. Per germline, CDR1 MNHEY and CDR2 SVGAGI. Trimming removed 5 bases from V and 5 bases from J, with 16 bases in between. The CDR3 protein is CASSGGTGKDEQYF. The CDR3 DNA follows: TGTGCCAGCAGTGGCGGGACTGGGAAGGACGAGCAGTACTTC.

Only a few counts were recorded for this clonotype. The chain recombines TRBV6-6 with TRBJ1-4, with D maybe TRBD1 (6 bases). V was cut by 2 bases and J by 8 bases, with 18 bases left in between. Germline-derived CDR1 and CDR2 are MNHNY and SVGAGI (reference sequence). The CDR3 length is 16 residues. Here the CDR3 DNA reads TGTGCCAGCAGTTACCCAATACAGGGATGGGGAGAAAAACTGTTTTTT. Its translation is CASSYPIQGWGEKLFF.

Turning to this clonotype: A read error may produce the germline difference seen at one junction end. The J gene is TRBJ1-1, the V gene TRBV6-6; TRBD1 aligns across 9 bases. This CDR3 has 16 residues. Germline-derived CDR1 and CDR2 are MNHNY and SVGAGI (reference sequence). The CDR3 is CANSTRQGVRLTEAFF. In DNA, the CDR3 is TGTGCCAACAGTACCCGACAGGGGGTACGGTTGACTGAAGCTTTCTTT.

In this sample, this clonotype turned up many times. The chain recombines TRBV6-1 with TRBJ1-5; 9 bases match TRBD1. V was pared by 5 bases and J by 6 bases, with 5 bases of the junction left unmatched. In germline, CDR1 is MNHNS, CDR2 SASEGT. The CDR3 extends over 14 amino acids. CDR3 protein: CASSNRGLGQPQHF. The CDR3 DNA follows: TGTGCCAGCAGTAACAGGGGGCTTGGTCAGCCCCAGCATTTT.

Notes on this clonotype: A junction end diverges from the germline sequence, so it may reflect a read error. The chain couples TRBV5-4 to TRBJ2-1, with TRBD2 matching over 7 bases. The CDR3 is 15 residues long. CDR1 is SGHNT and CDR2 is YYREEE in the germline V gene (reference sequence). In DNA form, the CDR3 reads TGTACCAGCAGCTTGCCGGGAGGAGGGTACAATGAGCAGTTCTTC. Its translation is CTSSLPGGGYNEQFF.

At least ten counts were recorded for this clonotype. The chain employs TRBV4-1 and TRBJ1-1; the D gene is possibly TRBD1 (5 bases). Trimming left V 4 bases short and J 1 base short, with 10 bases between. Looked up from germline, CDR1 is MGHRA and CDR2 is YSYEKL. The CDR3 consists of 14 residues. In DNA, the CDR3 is TGCGCCAGCAGCCTTTACAGGCCGAACACTGAAGCTTTCTTT. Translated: CASSLYRPNTEAFF.

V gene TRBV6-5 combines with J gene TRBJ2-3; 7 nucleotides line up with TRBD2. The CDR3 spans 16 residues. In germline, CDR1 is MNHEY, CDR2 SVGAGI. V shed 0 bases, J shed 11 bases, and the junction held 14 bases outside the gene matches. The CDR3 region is CASSYSNLLTSKKQYF. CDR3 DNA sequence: TGTGCCAGCAGTTACTCGAACCTACTGACTAGCAAAAAGCAGTATTTT.

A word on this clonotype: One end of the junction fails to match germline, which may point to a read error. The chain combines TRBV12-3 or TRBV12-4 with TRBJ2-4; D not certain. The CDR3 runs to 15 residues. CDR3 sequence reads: CASTLSRGSTDHLHF. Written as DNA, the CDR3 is TGTGCCAGCACCCTTTCTAGAGGTTCCACAGATCACCTGCACTTC.

The CDR3 spells CASSPYPGEWTQHF. The DNA of the CDR3 is TGTGCCAGCTCACCATATCCAGGGGAATGGACCCAGCATTTT. The chain is built from TRBV18 and TRBJ1-5; D might be TRBD1 (6 bases). In germline, CDR1 is KGHSH, CDR2 LQKENI. V lost 2 bases and J lost 11, with 16 bases in between. CDR3 length: 14 amino acids.

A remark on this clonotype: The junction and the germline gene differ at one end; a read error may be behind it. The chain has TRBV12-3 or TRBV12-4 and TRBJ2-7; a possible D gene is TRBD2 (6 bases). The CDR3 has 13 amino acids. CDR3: CASGFLGGYEQYF. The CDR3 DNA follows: TGTGCCAGCGGTTTCTTGGGGGGTTACGAGCAGTACTTC.

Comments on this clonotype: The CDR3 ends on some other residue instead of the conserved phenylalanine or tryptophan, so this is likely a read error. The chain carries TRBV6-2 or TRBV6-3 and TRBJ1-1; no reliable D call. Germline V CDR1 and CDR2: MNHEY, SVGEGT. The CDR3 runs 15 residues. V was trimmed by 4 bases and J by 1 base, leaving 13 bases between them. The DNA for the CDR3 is TGTGCCAGCAGTTCAGGTGGCATTAAGAACACTGAAGCTTTCTTA. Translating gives CASSSGGIKNTEAFL.

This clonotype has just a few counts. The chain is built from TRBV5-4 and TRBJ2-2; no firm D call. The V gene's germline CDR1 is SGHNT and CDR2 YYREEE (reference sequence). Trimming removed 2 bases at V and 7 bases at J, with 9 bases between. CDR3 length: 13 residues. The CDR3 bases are TGTGCCAGCAGCTTAGGCGATCTCGGGGAGCTGTTTTTT. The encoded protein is CASSLGDLGELFF.

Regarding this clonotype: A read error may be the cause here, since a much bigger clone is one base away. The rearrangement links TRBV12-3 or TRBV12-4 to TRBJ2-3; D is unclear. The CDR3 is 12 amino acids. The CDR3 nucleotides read TGTACCAGCAGTTCCACGGGTTATACGCAGTATTTT. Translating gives CTSSSTGYTQYF.

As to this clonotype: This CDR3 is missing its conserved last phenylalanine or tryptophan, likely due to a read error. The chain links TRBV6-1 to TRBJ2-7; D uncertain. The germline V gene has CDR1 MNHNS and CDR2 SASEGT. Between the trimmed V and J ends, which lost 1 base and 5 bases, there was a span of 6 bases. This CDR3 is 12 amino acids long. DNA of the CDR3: TGTGCCAGCAGTGAAGGATACAACGAGCAGTACCTC. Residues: CASSEGYNEQYL.

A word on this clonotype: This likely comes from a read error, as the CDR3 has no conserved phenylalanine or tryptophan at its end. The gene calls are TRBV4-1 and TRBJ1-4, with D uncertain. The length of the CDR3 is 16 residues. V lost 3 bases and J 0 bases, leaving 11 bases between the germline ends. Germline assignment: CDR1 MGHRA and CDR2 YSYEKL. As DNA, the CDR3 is TGCGCCAGCAGCCACCCTCCCGGGACAACTAATGAAAAACTGTTTTTA. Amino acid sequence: CASSHPPGTTNEKLFL.

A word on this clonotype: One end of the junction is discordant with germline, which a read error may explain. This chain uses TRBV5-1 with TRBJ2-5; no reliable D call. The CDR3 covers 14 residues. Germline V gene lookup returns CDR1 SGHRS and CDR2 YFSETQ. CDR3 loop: CASSLAAGQETQHF. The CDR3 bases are TGCGCCAGCAGCTTGGCGGCAGGTCAAGAGACCCAGCACTTC.

The CDR3 spells CASSLALTGSGNTIYF. The CDR3 region has the DNA TGCGCCAGCAGCCTAGCCCTGACCGGCTCTGGAAACACCATATATTTT. The V call is TRBV4-1, the J call TRBJ1-3; D remains ambiguous. The V and J ends lost 4 bases and 0 bases respectively, with 13 bases between them. Germline assignment: CDR1 MGHRA and CDR2 YSYEKL. The CDR3 runs to 16 residues.

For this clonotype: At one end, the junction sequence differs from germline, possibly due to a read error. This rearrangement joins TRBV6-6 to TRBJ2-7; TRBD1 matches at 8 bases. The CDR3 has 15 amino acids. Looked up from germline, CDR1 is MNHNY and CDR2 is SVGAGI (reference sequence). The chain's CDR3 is CTSSTARTGSHEQYF. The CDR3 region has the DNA TGTACCAGCAGTACAGCTAGGACAGGGTCACACGAGCAGTACTTC.

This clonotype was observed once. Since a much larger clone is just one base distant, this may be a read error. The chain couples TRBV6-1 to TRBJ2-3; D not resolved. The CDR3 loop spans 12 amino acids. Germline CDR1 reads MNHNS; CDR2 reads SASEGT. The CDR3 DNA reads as TGTGCCAGCAGCCGCATTACAGATATGCAGTATTTT. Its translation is CASSRITDMQYF.